This T cell receptor beta chain stems from a study of blood T cell repertoires in COVID-19. Study-wide context: The United States, Italy and Spain provided the acute and convalescent COVID-19 samples. T cells, B-cell-depleted T cells, or PBMCs provided the cDNA or gDNA that served as material.

V lost 4 bases and J 4 bases, leaving 13 bases between the germline ends. There are 14 residues in the CDR3. Germline lookup yields CDR1 SGHAT and CDR2 FQNNGV. Those who participated ranged in age from about 18 to 89 years and resided in about two dozen US areas. Clinical histories supplied by participants themselves formed the basis of cohort assignment. Sequencing used immunoSEQ multiplex PCR; TCRdb keeps in-frame clones, though not all of them. The sample records 200,000 to 300,000 clones, approximately 88% being singletons. The genes are TRBV11-2 and TRBJ1-1; D uncertain. This TCR was sampled from a woman between 35 and 50 years old with acute COVID-19. Source material: PBMCs or T cells enriched from blood (not recorded which). As DNA, the CDR3 is TGTGCCAGCAGCTCGAGGAGGGAACTCACTGAAGCTTTCTTT. Translation: CASSSRRELTEAFF.